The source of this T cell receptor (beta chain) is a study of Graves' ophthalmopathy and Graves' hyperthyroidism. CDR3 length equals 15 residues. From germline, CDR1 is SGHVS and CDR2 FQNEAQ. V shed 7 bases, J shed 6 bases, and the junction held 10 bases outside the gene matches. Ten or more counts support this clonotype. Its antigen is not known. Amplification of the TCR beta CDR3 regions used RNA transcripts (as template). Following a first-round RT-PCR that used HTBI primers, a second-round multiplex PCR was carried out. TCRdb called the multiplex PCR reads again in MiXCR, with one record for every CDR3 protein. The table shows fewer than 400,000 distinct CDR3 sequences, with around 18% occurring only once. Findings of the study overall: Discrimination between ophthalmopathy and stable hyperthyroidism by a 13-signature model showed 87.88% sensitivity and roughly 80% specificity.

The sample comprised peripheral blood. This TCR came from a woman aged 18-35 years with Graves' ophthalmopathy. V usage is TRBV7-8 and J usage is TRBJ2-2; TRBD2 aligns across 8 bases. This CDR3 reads CASKVALAESGELFF. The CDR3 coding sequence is TGTGCCAGCAAAGTAGCACTAGCGGAATCCGGGGAGCTGTTTTTT.